These T cell receptor beta chains were read from a single sample in a study of cytomegalovirus exposure and HLA in healthy donors. The table came from immunoSEQ multiplex PCR; TCRdb's copy has only in-frame clones and leaves some out. The sample holds some 170,000 clones; about 87% are singletons and the top ten take roughly 1.4%. Sequencing was carried out using PBMCs. The source is a woman in her 30s in good health and CMV-seronegative. Both conserved end residues are part of each CDR3. Expanded clones get a size class; other rows say once, few or many, or leave the size out.

v_call	j_call	clone_size	cdr3_aa
TRBV4-3	TRBJ2-1	once	CASSQDRSSYNEQFF
TRBV6-1	TRBJ1-4	NA	CASYAGTANEKLFF
TRBV5-5	TRBJ1-6	NA	CASSLGGTGNSPLHF
TRBV4-1	TRBJ1-5	NA	CASRPQEGNQPQHF
TRBV6-5	TRBJ2-7	NA	CASSYSGADSYEQYF
TRBV10-2	TRBJ1-1	NA	CASSKTEPEAFF
TRBV4-2	TRBJ2-3	NA	CASSQGIGADTQYF
TRBV2	TRBJ1-6	few	CASREQGNYNSPLHF
TRBV5-1	TRBJ2-3	NA	CASSLGDRSTDTQYF
TRBV23-1	TRBJ1-5	NA	CASSRFPAGNQPQHF
TRBV6-1	TRBJ1-2	NA	CASSAGTGGYGYTF
TRBV5-1	TRBJ2-1	NA	CASSSKNRGLGYNEQFF
TRBV5-4	TRBJ1-1	NA	CASSLEGGRMNTEAFF
TRBV4-2	TRBJ2-2	NA	CASSQDLGLEAGELFF
TRBV30	TRBJ2-1	NA	CAWEQGAASVEQFF
TRBV19	TRBJ2-2	NA	CASSRAGGRGTGELFF
TRBV19	TRBJ2-1	NA	CASQGQGSYNEQFF
TRBV4-1	TRBJ1-5	few	CASSPRDGPGGQPQHF
TRBV21-1	TRBJ1-6	once	CATARDSTINSPLHF
TRBV30	TRBJ2-3	NA	CAWGSRGTGYSDTQYF
TRBV5-6	TRBJ1-1	NA	CASSNLFRGGGAFF
TRBV10-3	TRBJ2-5	NA	CAIITRDRGGETQYF
TRBV4-2	TRBJ2-1	once	CASSQADRGNEQFF
TRBV6-6	TRBJ2-7	NA	CASRRSSDEQYF
TRBV4-1	TRBJ2-7	NA	CASSQVGGLAYEQYF
TRBV6-1	TRBJ2-5	once	CASSRDPSLKETQYF
TRBV5-1	TRBJ1-1	NA	CASSSLMNTEAFF
TRBV15	TRBJ1-3	NA	CATSRDPAGSGNTIYF
TRBV6-5	TRBJ2-3	NA	CASRGTSGGTDTQYF
TRBV2	TRBJ2-7	NA	CASRAGASYEQYF
TRBV5-6	TRBJ2-1	NA	CASSNPADRKNNEQFF
TRBV5-4	TRBJ2-1	NA	CASSPRGVASGDNYNEQFF
TRBV2	TRBJ2-7	NA	CASARSQGTSYEQYF
TRBV27	TRBJ2-7	once	CASSSTQGASYEQYF
TRBV6-1	TRBJ1-5	NA	CASSPGTGDNQPQHF
TRBV5-1	TRBJ1-2	NA	CASSLGARDYGYTF
TRBV19	TRBJ2-7	NA	CASSPLGWASNYEQYF
TRBV6-6	TRBJ2-6	once	CASRGGGGSGANVLTF
TRBV27	TRBJ1-5	few	CASKLQGNQPQHF
TRBV5-1	TRBJ1-1	NA	CASSLVTGVGTEAFF
TRBV6-5	TRBJ1-1	NA	CASSYTGGTEAFF
TRBV7-9	TRBJ1-2	NA	CASSLDVRTGDGYTF
TRBV10-2	TRBJ2-7	NA	CASSGGTSGGTYEQYF
TRBV7-9	TRBJ1-6	few	CASSAPPSSPLHF
TRBV4-1	TRBJ1-5	NA	CASSQLGQGNQPQHF
TRBV6-1	TRBJ1-1	NA	CATPTGKGTEAFF
TRBV20-1	TRBJ1-2	NA	CSAYAPGGYTF